This TCR beta chain derives from a study of blood T cell repertoires in COVID-19 (dated by TCRdb to about 2020). About the study as a whole: The collaborator samples originated in the United States, Italy and Spain and spanned the acute and convalescent phases of COVID-19. The prospective study material was composed of cDNA or gDNA derived from T cells, B-cell-depleted T cells, or PBMCs. Deeply sampled blood TCRbeta repertoires from subjects exposed to, actively infected with, or recovered from COVID-19 were included in the dataset. The repertoires were released in a freely available public database intended as a resource for research on the immune response to SARS-CoV-2. The samples were drawn from the first 160 participants of the ongoing ImmuneRACE study and from some 1,300 subjects provided by 6 global collaborators. A de-identified subject ID, COVID-19 status, age in years and sex were almost always included in the sample metadata. Where available, HLA class I and class II types were obtained from metadata supplied by the sample provider rather than from assay-based typing. Study-wide conclusions, independent of this receptor: Clinical and demographic metadata were provided uncurated, with the amount varying by source and participant.

Enrolling through a virtual design, the prospective study's participants ranged in age from roughly 18 to 100 years and lived across 24 United States geographic areas. To assign participants to cohorts, the prospective study relied on clinical history that participants themselves reported in a screening survey and a study questionnaire. Exposed participants were defined as having been in contact with someone with a PCR-confirmed or clinician-diagnosed COVID-19 case within 2 weeks of study entry. Each participant in the prospective study had whole blood, serum and a nasopharyngeal or oropharyngeal swab collected by mobile phlebotomists. Participants in the prospective study had the option to provide additional blood draws and questionnaires over a roughly 2-month period. Before DNA extraction, prospective study blood samples were shipped either frozen or at room temperature. TCRbeta CDR3 regions were amplified from genomic DNA by means of the immunoSEQ Assay, a bias-controlled multiplex PCR. In the original analysis: The number of nucleated cells in each sample was estimated by amplification of reference gene primers within the assay. Sequence reads were collapsed and filtered to measure the absolute abundance of every unique TCRbeta CDR3 rearrangement. For each sample, productive Simpson clonality was calculated as the square root of Simpson's diversity index over productive rearrangements. TCRdb obtained this table from immuneACCESS and retained in-frame rearrangements with V and J assigned. These tables miss some clones; where compared with another copy, unresolved V genes account for less than half of the shortfall, and the remainder is unexplained. D and trimming were read from the DNA, whereas the V and J calls and clone size are those reported in that table. This sample lists about 190,000 clones; less than 90% were detected once. The top ten clones comprise 3% to 3.5% of the sample.

V sheds 4 bases and J sheds 3 bases, leaving 13 bases between their ends. CDR1 SGDLS and CDR2 YYNGEE are derived from the germline V gene. Its CDR3 holds 14 amino acids, cysteine through phenylalanine. Solely the CDR3 DNA is kept, with 42 bases framed from the first base. The sample holds one count of this clone. The antigen it recognizes is unknown. Base qualities are not provided; no much larger clone lies one nucleotide away. The sample consisted of PBMCs or T cells enriched from blood (not recorded which). The sequence joins TRBV9 to TRBJ1-1; the D gene identity is not certain. The receptor's source is a woman younger than 45 who had been exposed to COVID-19. The CDR3 region reads CASSLFGSDTEAFF. The DNA is as follows: TGTGCCAGCAGCCTCTTCGGGTCGGACACTGAAGCTTTCTTT.